The 28 T cell receptor beta chains below come from one sample, sequenced in a study of T cell repertoires in ileal Crohn's disease. Assay: immunoSEQ multiplex PCR; the TCRdb copy retains only in-frame clones and omits some. Among around 4,200 clones listed, more than 60% were seen once. The sample comprised ileal tissue. These receptors all come from an adult with Crohn's disease.

This clone was detected only once. The chain is built from TRBV30 and TRBJ2-3, with D possibly TRBD2 on 6 matching bases. This CDR3 region has 15 residues. Germline CDR1 reads GTSNPN; CDR2 reads SVGIG (reference sequence). V was shortened by 0 bases and J by 3 bases, with 13 bases between the two germline ends. CDR3 coding DNA: TGTGCCTGGAGTGTAGGAGGGTTTGGGACAGATACGCAGTATTTT. It is translated as CAWSVGGFGTDTQYF.

The V call is TRBV6-6, the J call TRBJ1-3; D is possibly TRBD1 (6 bases). Trimming pared 5 bases from V and 4 bases from J, leaving 9 bases between. Germline V gene sequence: CDR1 MNHNY, CDR2 SVGAGI (reference sequence). This CDR3 comprises 13 residues. The CDR3 nucleotides are TGTGCCAGCAGTGCCGGGACAGGAAACACCATATATTTT. Its protein is CASSAGTGNTIYF.

The CDR3 nucleotides read TGCGCCAGCAGGATAGGGGGTACAAGTTACGAGCAGTACTTC. Translation: CASRIGGTSYEQYF. The chain has TRBV5-1 and TRBJ2-5, with a weak D call TRBD1 (6 bases). The J call could be wrong; TRBJ2-7 is a better fit for the DNA end. Germline CDR1 reads SGHRS; CDR2 reads YFSETQ. The CDR3 runs 14 residues.

This clone was seen more than once but under ten times. The V and J genes are TRBV12-5 and TRBJ2-7, with D perhaps TRBD1 (6 bases). V lost 5 bases and J lost 2, with 10 bases in between. This CDR3 spans 13 amino acids. In germline, CDR1 is LGHNT, CDR2 FRNRAP. The CDR3 DNA reads TGTGCTAGTGGTACCCGGGACACCTACGAGCAGTACTTC. The encoded protein is CASGTRDTYEQYF.

CDR3 protein: CASSQQRETQYF. Written as DNA, the CDR3 is TGTGCCAGCTCACAACAGCGGGAGACCCAGTACTTC. V usage is TRBV18 and J usage is TRBJ2-5, with a weak D call TRBD2 (5 bases). The CDR3 length is 12 residues. Trimming pared 4 bases from V and 5 bases from J, leaving 8 bases between. Germline V gene data show CDR1 as KGHSH and CDR2 as LQKENI.

This clone was detected only once. V and J are TRBV6-4 and TRBJ2-3, with 11 bases aligning to TRBD2. CDR1 and CDR2 (germline): MRHNA, SNTAGT. The CDR3 is 14 residues long. V lost 4 bases and J lost 4; bases outside the gene matches: 1. The CDR3 nucleotides are TGTGCCAGCAGTGTAGCGGGGGGGCCAGATACGCAGTATTTT. Translating gives CASSVAGGPDTQYF.

The chain uses TRBV5-1 and TRBJ1-1, with 7 bases matching TRBD1. The length of the CDR3 is 14 residues. Germline loops: CDR1 SGHRS, CDR2 YFSETQ. Unmatched junction bases numbered 3, after V lost 0 bases and J lost 4 bases. The chain's CDR3 is CASSLATGSTEAFF. CDR3 in DNA: TGCGCCAGCAGCTTGGCGACAGGGAGCACTGAAGCTTTCTTT.

The chain has TRBV6-5 and TRBJ2-7; 8 bases are a match to TRBD2. Germline CDR1 reads MNHEY; CDR2 reads SVGAGI. The V and J ends lost 4 bases and 6 bases, in that order; junction bases with no gene match: 8. The CDR3 sequence is 14 residues long. CDR3 coding DNA: TGTGCCAGCAGTTGCTTAGGACTAGCATGCGAGCAGTACTTC. Encoded protein: CASSCLGLACEQYF.

The chain recombines TRBV28 with TRBJ2-1; 8 bases line up with TRBD2. The trim removed 6 bases at V and 5 bases at J, leaving 12 bases unmatched. Germline V CDR1 and CDR2: MDHEN, SYDVKM. The CDR3 spans 16 residues. The CDR3 DNA sequence: TGTGCCAGCAGGACCGGGGGAGCGGGGGTTGACAATGAGCAGTTCTTC. It is translated as CASRTGGAGVDNEQFF.

The chain has TRBV18 and TRBJ1-3; D is ambiguous. This CDR3 is built from 13 residues. Trimming pared 6 bases from V and 3 bases from J, leaving 9 bases between. Germline V lookup: CDR1 KGHSH, CDR2 LQKENI. The DNA of the CDR3 is TGTGCCAGCTCTGCGGGTGGTGGAAACACCATATATTTT. Translation gives CASSAGGGNTIYF.

This chain links TRBV5-6 with TRBJ1-5; D gene unclear. From germline, CDR1 is SGHDT and CDR2 YYEEEE. The CDR3 has 14 amino acids. V was trimmed by 2 bases and J by 6 bases, leaving 12 bases between them. DNA of the CDR3: TGTGCCAGCAGCTTTTATAGGGCGGGTCAGCCCCAGCATTTT. Protein sequence: CASSFYRAGQPQHF.

The rearrangement uses TRBV7-9 and TRBJ1-1; the D gene is possibly TRBD1 (5 bases). The V end lost 5 bases, the J end lost 7 bases, and 14 bases lay between the germline ends. CDR3 length: 13 residues. CDR1 and CDR2 (germline): SEHNR, FQNEAQ (reference sequence). DNA for the CDR3: TGTGCCAGCAGCGGGGGGACTGGGAATGAAGCTTTCTTT. Translation gives CASSGGTGNEAFF.

The V call is TRBV5-8, the J call TRBJ2-3, with 14 bases matching TRBD2. The CDR3 totals 19 residues. CDR1 and CDR2 from the germline V gene are SGHTS and YDEGEE. With 1 base clipped from V and 4 bases from J, the junction kept 11 bases outside the gene matches. CDR3 in amino acids: CASSLKKGLAGVKSDTQYF. In DNA form, the CDR3 reads TGTGCCAGCAGCTTGAAGAAGGGACTAGCGGGAGTGAAATCAGATACGCAGTATTTT.

The CDR3 loop is CASSPGQGIYYEQYF. CDR3 nucleotide sequence: TGTGCCAGCAGTCCGGGACAGGGTATATACTACGAGCAGTACTTC. This chain uses TRBV27 with TRBJ2-7; 9 positions agree with TRBD1. Per germline, CDR1 MNHEY and CDR2 SMNVEV (reference sequence). This CDR3 has 15 amino acids. V dropped 5 bases and J dropped 3; count of bases not matched to a gene: 8.

This clone has only one observation. The chain employs TRBV10-3 and TRBJ2-5; D might be TRBD2 (6 bases). The J call may be faulty, since TRBJ2-7 better matches the DNA end. CDR1 is ENHRY, CDR2 SYGVKD, per germline. The CDR3 has 15 amino acids. The CDR3 sequence: CAILGARGGSDEQYF. The CDR3 DNA sequence: TGTGCCATCCTCGGCGCGAGAGGAGGGTCGGACGAGCAGTACTTC.

This clone was seen once. At one of its ends the junction is not consistent with the germline gene, which may arise from a read error. The same CDR3 can be traced to other DNA sequences in this sample. The CDR3 reads CASSSHRGRNEQFF. CDR3 bases: TGTGCCAGCAGCTCGCACAGGGGGCGGAATGAACAGTTCTTC. The chain uses TRBV7-8 and TRBJ2-1, with 9 bases fitting TRBD1. The CDR3 spans 14 residues. Germline V lookup: CDR1 SGHVS, CDR2 FQNEAQ.

J is TRBJ1-2 and V is TRBV5-4, with 9 bases lining up with TRBD1. This CDR3 contains 14 residues. Trimming cost V 3 bases and J 8 bases; bases outside gene matches: 8. The germline V gene encodes CDR1 SGHNT and CDR2 YYREEE (reference sequence). CDR3 sequence reads: CASSSDRGVLGYTF. In nucleotides, the CDR3 is TGTGCCAGCAGCTCAGACAGGGGGGTATTAGGCTACACCTTC.

This clone occurred a few times. Since a much larger clone is just one base distant, this may be a read error. The V and J genes are TRBV2 and TRBJ2-7; the D gene is possibly TRBD2 (5 bases). Germline V lookup: CDR1 SNHLY, CDR2 FYNNEI. Trimming cost V 7 bases and J 3 bases, with 10 bases left between them. CDR3 size: 12 residues. This chain's CDR3 is CASMGDDYEQYF. CDR3 in DNA: TGTGCCAGCATGGGAGACGACTACGAGCAGTACTTC.

This chain uses TRBV28 with TRBJ2-4; 10 bases match TRBD1. Germline values: CDR1 MDHEN, CDR2 SYDVKM. The CDR3 spans 13 residues. V lost 7 bases to trimming and J lost 7 bases; unmatched junction nucleotides: 4. The CDR3 spells CASTRQGANIQYF. The CDR3 DNA sequence: TGTGCCAGCACCCGACAGGGGGCGAACATTCAGTACTTC.

V gene TRBV7-9 combines with J gene TRBJ2-5, with 11 nucleotides matching TRBD1. Gene TRBJ2-7 matches the end of the DNA better, so the J call may be wrong. Germline V gene sequence: CDR1 SEHNR, CDR2 FQNEAQ (reference sequence). The CDR3 covers 15 residues. The CDR3 bases are TGTGCCAGCAGCTCGGACAGGGGGCTCCGATACGAGCAGTACTTC. Translation: CASSSDRGLRYEQYF.

This chain uses TRBV15 with TRBJ1-2; D might be TRBD1 (5 bases). Per germline, CDR1 LNHNV and CDR2 YYDKDF (reference sequence). The CDR3 has 15 residues. The V and J ends lost 0 bases and 2 bases respectively, with 10 bases between them. CDR3 nucleotides: TGTGCCACCAGCAGAGATCCGGACACGAACTATGGCTACACCTTC. It yields the protein CATSRDPDTNYGYTF.

The chain uses TRBV20-1 and TRBJ2-3; no clear D gene. V was clipped by 7 bases and J by 7 bases, with 12 bases between them. The length of the CDR3 is 11 residues. Germline V lookup: CDR1 DFQATT, CDR2 SNEGSKA (reference sequence). CDR3 loop: CSVDKKHTQYF. The CDR3 DNA is TGCAGTGTCGATAAGAAGCATACGCAGTATTTT.

The chain is built from TRBV29-1 and TRBJ1-1, with D hard to call. The V and J ends lost 3 bases and 4 bases respectively, with 3 bases between them. The CDR3 is 10 amino acids. The germline gives CDR1 SQVTM, CDR2 ANQGSEA. The CDR3, as DNA: TGCAGCGTTGACGTCACTGAAGCTTTCTTT. Its protein is CSVDVTEAFF.

This clone showed up just a few times. V gene TRBV29-1 combines with J gene TRBJ2-3; TRBD1 is a possible D gene (6 bases). The CDR3 length is 18 residues. The germline V and J ends were trimmed by 2 bases and 2 bases, with 23 bases remaining between them. Germline CDR1 is SQVTM and CDR2 is ANQGSEA. CDR3 nucleotide sequence: TGCAGCGTTGAATACTATTTACAGGGAGCCAAATCCACAGATACGCAGTATTTT. This sequence encodes CSVEYYLQGAKSTDTQYF.

The gene calls are TRBV7-2 and TRBJ2-5, with 13 nucleotides matching TRBD2. This CDR3 has 14 residues. V dropped 5 bases and J dropped 10; count of bases not matched to a gene: 7. Germline assignment: CDR1 SGHTA and CDR2 FQGNSA. This CDR3 is CASSPGLAGFGQYF. As DNA, the CDR3 is TGTGCCAGCAGCCCGGGACTAGCGGGATTTGGCCAGTACTTC.

V is TRBV19 and J is TRBJ1-1, with a weak D call TRBD1 (6 bases). Per germline, CDR1 LNHDA and CDR2 SQIVND (reference sequence). The CDR3 contains 17 residues. V was pared by 9 bases and J by 3 bases, with 26 bases between. The CDR3 DNA follows: TGTGCCAGCCAAAGAAAAGAACCGGGACACAAGGACACTGAAGCTTTCTTT. Its protein is CASQRKEPGHKDTEAFF.

The CDR3: CASSPDRAEAFF. DNA of the CDR3: TGTGCCAGCTCACCAGACAGGGCTGAAGCTTTCTTT. This chain connects TRBV18 to TRBJ1-1; 7 nucleotides align to TRBD1. Germline CDR1 KGHSH, CDR2 LQKENI. The CDR3 is 12 amino acids. Trimming at V came to 2 bases and at J to 6 bases, leaving 0 bases not matched to a gene.

The chain combines TRBV29-1 with TRBJ1-2; D possibly corresponds to TRBD1 (6 bases). The V end was cut by 3 bases, the J end by 3 bases, with 8 bases between. The CDR3 is made up of 12 amino acids. Germline V gene data show CDR1 as SQVTM and CDR2 as ANQGSEA. CDR3 in amino acids: CSVDRTDYGYTF. The CDR3 nucleotides read TGCAGCGTTGACAGGACAGACTATGGCTACACCTTC.